The entry below describes one T cell receptor beta chain. This CDR3 region has 15 residues. Germline CDR1 and CDR2: SGHTA and FQGTGA. V lost 6 bases, J lost 5 bases, and 14 bases lay in between. This sample was included in a study of blood T cell repertoires in COVID-19. Here immunoSEQ multiplex PCR was the method, and the copy in TCRdb shows in-frame clones only, minus some. The sample holds 90,000 to 120,000 clones, around 83% seen once. The source is a woman in her sixties or seventies with acute or convalescent COVID-19. This sequence joins TRBV7-3 and TRBJ1-6; possible D gene TRBD1, 5 bases. Sequenced sample: peripheral blood. In DNA, the CDR3 is TGTGCCAGCAGTCTAGATTCAGGGAATAATTCACCCCTCCACTTT. Its protein product is CASSLDSGNNSPLHF.